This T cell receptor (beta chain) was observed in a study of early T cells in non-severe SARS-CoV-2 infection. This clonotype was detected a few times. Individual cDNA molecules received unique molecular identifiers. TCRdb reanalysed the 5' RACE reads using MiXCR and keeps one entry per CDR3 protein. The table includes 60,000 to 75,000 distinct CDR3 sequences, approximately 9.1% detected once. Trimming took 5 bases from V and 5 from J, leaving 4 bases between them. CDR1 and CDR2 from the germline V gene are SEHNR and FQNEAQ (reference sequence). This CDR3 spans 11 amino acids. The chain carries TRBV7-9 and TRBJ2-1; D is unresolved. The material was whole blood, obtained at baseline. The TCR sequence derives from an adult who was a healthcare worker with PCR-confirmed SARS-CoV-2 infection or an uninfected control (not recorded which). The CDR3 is CASSKDNEQFF. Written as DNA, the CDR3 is TGTGCCAGCAGCAAAGACAATGAGCAGTTCTTC. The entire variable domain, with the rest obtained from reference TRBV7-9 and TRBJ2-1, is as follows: DTGVSQNPRHKITKRGQNVTFRCDPISEHNRLYWYRQTLGQGPEFLTYFQNEAQLEKSRLLSDRFSAERPKGSFSTLEIQRTEQGDSAMYLCASSKDNEQFFGPGTRLTVL.